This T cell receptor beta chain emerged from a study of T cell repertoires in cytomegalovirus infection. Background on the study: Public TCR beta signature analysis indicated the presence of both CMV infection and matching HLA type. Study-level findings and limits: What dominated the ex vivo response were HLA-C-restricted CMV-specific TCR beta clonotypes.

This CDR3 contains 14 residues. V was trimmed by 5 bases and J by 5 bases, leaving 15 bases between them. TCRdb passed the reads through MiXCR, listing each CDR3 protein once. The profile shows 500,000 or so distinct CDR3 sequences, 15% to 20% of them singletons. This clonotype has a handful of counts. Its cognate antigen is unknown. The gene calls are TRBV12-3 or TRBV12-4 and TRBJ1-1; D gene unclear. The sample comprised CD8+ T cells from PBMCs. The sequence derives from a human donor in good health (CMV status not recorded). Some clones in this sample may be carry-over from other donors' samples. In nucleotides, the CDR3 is TGTGCCAGCAGTCCCTTAGAACCCTGGACTGAAGCTTTCTTT. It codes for CASSPLEPWTEAFF.